This T cell receptor (beta chain) was recorded in a study of human T cells and chemical hapten exposure. Each cDNA molecule in the library carried unique molecular identifiers. Per the study methods: Counting gave a median of roughly 100,000 TCRs per sample, with values ranging from roughly 20,000 to 750,000. TCRdb re-called the RACE reads through MiXCR, storing one row per CDR3 protein. The V and J calls were not made by the authors but by TCRdb's processing. The sample lists 150,000 to 200,000 distinct CDR3 sequences; roughly 30% were seen once. Regarding time point: pre-sensitization, week 0. The treatment denotes: therapeutic diphenylcyclopropenone sensitization with weekly scalp DPC. The source material was whole blood, sampled in connection with sensitization to the hapten diphenylcyclopropenone (DPC). This TCR came from a woman aged 25 to 39 with alopecia areata. Some clones in this sample may be carry-over from other donors' samples.

Written as DNA, the CDR3 is TGTGCCAGCAGCTTACGTTCTCTTACAGCTGAAGCTTTCTTT. Its protein is CASSLRSLTAEAFF. This rearrangement joins TRBV11-2 to TRBJ1-1; D remains unclear. The CDR3 runs to 14 residues. The V gene's germline CDR1 is SGHAT and CDR2 FQNNGV. Trimming left V 2 bases short and J 6 bases short, with 13 bases between.